The present T cell receptor (beta chain) was sequenced within a study of blood T cell repertoires in COVID-19. About the research overall: The cDNA or gDNA used as material had been derived from T cells, B-cell-depleted T cells, or PBMCs.

Method: immunoSEQ multiplex PCR; TCRdb's copy keeps in-frame clones and lacks some. Of 200,000 to 250,000 clones listed, around 90% were seen once; the top ten hold around 0.84%. V lost 4 bases and J lost 2; bases outside the gene matches: 14. Germline CDR1 reads MNHEY; CDR2 reads SVGEGT. CDR3 length equals 17 residues. This clone showed up just once. The sample comprised peripheral blood. This TCR was recovered from a man aged 60-69 years with COVID-19, enrolled during active disease. V and J are TRBV6-2 or TRBV6-3 and TRBJ2-7; 7 positions match TRBD1. The DNA for the CDR3 is TGTGCCAGCAGTTTGGGGACAGTTTCCACCCGGCCCTACGAGCAGTACTTC. Protein sequence: CASSLGTVSTRPYEQYF.